In its sample, the clone carrying this TCR beta chain was seen a few times. Its antigen is not identified. This specimen belongs to a study of T cells after yellow fever vaccination. Points from the study as a whole: There was a possibility that FACS-sorted repertoires contained abundant clonotypes contaminating from the bulk population. The booster response re-showed most primary clones: about 96% CD4, more than 70% CD8.

This CDR3 comprises 17 residues. V was shortened by 3 bases and J by 1 base, with 21 bases between the two germline ends. Germline V gene lookup returns CDR1 SQVTM and CDR2 ANQGSEA. TCRdb redid the calling of the 5' RACE reads with MiXCR, one entry per CDR3 protein. Counted here are some 350,000 distinct CDR3 sequences, over 3.5% occurring once; the ten biggest clones make up approximately 25%. The genes are TRBV29-1 and TRBJ1-1; maybe TRBD1 (5 bases). Sequences were derived from PBMCs, sampled 5 days after the yellow fever booster vaccination. The clonotype was recovered from a man aged 18 to 35 who received the YFV17D yellow fever vaccine. This CDR3 reads CSVDSVGGRRGNTEAFF. CDR3 coding DNA: TGCAGCGTTGACTCTGTGGGAGGTAGGAGGGGGAACACTGAAGCTTTCTTT.